The entry below describes one T cell receptor (beta chain). This entry belongs to a study of human T cells and chemical hapten exposure. Trimming pared 6 bases from V and 1 base from J, leaving 16 bases between. The CDR3 totals 15 residues. TCRdb analysed the RACE reads with MiXCR anew, one entry per CDR3 protein. The sample records over 300,000 distinct CDR3 sequences, approximately 5.1% being singletons. Time point in this sample: pre-sensitization, week 0. This sample's treatment: therapeutic diphenylcyclopropenone sensitization with weekly scalp DPC. The receptor was derived from a woman between 45 and 65 years old with alopecia areata. Some clones in this sample may be carry-over from other donors' samples. Here the sequenced sample was whole blood, taken in connection with sensitization to the hapten diphenylcyclopropenone (DPC). The genes are TRBV12-3 or TRBV12-4 and TRBJ2-7; perhaps TRBD2 as D (5 bases). The CDR3 here is CASSPMPAGSYEQYF. In DNA form, the CDR3 reads TGTGCCAGCAGCCCTATGCCGGCGGGTTCCTACGAGCAGTACTTC.